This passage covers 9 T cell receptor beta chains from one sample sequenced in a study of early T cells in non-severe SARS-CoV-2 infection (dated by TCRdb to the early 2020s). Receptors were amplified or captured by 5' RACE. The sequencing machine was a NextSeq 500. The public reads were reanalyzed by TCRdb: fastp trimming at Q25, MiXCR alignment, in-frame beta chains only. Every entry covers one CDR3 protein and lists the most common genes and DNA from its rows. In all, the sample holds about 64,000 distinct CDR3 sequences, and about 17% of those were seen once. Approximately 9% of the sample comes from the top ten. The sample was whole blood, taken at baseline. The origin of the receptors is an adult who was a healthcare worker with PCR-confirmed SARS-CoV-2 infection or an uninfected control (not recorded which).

CDR3 nucleotide sequence: TGTGCCAGCAGCCAAGTGCTGGTAGGAAAGGAGCTGTTTTTT. Translated: CASSQVLVGKELFF. The chain is built from TRBV4-2 and TRBJ2-2, with D unclear. This CDR3 is built from 14 residues. Germline-derived CDR1 and CDR2 are LGHNA and YNFKEQ. The ends were cut back, 1 base at V and 10 bases at J, with 13 bases in the middle.

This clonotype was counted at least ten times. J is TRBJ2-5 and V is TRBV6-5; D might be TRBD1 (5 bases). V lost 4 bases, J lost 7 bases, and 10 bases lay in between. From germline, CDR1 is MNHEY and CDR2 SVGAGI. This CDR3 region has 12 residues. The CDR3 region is CASSLRRGTQYF. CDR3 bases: TGTGCCAGCAGTTTGAGAAGGGGGACCCAGTACTTC.

CDR3 residues: CASSSWGEYEQYF. The CDR3 DNA reads TGTGCCAGCAGTTCCTGGGGGGAGTACGAGCAGTACTTC. The chain uses TRBV7-9 and TRBJ2-7, with D tentatively TRBD2 (6 bases). Per the germline V gene, CDR1 is SEHNR and CDR2 is FQNEAQ (reference sequence). V gave up 6 bases and J gave up 4 bases, with 13 bases separating them. CDR3 length: 13 amino acids. Variable domain in full (rest from reference TRBV7-9 and TRBJ2-7): DTGVSQNPRHKITKRGQNVTFRCDPISEHNRLYWYRQTLGQGPEFLTYFQNEAQLEKSRLLSDRFSAERPKGSFSTLEIQRTEQGDSAMYLCASSSWGEYEQYFGPGTRLTVT.

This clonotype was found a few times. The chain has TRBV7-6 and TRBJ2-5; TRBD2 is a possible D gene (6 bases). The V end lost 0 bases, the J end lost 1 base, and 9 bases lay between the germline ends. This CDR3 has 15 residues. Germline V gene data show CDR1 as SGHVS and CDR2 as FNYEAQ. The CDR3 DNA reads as TGTGCCAGCAGCTTAGCGGGACTGCGCCAAGAGACCCAGTACTTC. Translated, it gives CASSLAGLRQETQYF. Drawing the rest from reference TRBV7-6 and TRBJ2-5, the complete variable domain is GAGVSQSPRYKVTKRGQDVALRCDPISGHVSLYWYRQALGQGPEFLTYFNYEAQQDKSGLPNDRFSAERPEGSISTLTIQRTEQRDSAMYRCASSLAGLRQETQYFGPGTRLLVL.

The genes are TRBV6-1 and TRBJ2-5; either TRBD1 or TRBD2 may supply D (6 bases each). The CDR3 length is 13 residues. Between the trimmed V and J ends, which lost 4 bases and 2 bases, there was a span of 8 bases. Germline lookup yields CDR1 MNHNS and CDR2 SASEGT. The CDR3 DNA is TGTGCCAGCAGTGGGGGGGCGCAAGAGACCCAGTACTTC. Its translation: CASSGGAQETQYF.

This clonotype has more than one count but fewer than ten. CDR3 loop: CASSQEGEAFF. As DNA, the CDR3 is TGCGCCAGCAGCCAAGAGGGGGAAGCTTTCTTT. The rearrangement joins TRBV4-3 to TRBJ1-1; D not certain. Looked up from germline, CDR1 is LGHNA and CDR2 is YSLEER. This CDR3 region has 11 residues. V was cut by 0 bases and J by 8 bases, with 4 bases left in between.

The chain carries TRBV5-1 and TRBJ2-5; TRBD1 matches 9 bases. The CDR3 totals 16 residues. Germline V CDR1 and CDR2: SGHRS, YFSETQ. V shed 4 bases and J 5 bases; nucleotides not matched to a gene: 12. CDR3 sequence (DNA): TGCGCCAGCAGCCCAGATCCGGGACAGGGAGCCGAGACCCAGTACTTC. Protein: CASSPDPGQGAETQYF.

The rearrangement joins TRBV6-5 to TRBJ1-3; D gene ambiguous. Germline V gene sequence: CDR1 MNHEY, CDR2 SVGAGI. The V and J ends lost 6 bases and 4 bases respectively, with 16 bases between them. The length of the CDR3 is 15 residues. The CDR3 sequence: CASRLTVLGGNTIYF. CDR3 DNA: TGTGCCAGCAGACTTACAGTCTTGGGAGGAAACACCATATATTTT.

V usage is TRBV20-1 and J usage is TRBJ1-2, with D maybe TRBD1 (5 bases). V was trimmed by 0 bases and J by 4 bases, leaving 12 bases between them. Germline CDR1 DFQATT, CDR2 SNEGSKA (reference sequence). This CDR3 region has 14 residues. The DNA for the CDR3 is TGCAGTGCTAGAGATCAAAACGGGGCCTATGGCTACACCTTC. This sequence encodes CSARDQNGAYGYTF.